This TCR beta chain was recorded in a study of cytomegalovirus exposure and HLA in healthy donors. The study, taken as a whole, reports: TRBV6-2, TRBV6-3 and some other V segments were excluded as indistinguishable.

PCR was performed using 60 Vbeta and 13 Jbeta primers. Assay used: immunoSEQ multiplex PCR; TCRdb lists only in-frame clones, some missing. The sample has about 110,000 clones; under 90% are singletons. Comment on this clone: Its antigen remains unidentified.

Germline CDR1 is SQVTM and CDR2 is ANQGSEA. There are 14 residues in the CDR3. Trimming removed 7 bases at V and 5 bases at J, with 18 bases between. This chain connects TRBV29-1 to TRBJ1-5, with D possibly matching TRBD1 (6 bases). The sequence was obtained from a woman aged 30 to 39 in good health and CMV-seronegative. Sequencing input: PBMCs. The CDR3 nucleotides read TGCAGCGCTACCCTTGACAGGCTGGATCAGCCCCAGCATTTT. As protein: CSATLDRLDQPQHF.